The 24 T cell receptor beta chains below were found in one sample sequenced in a study of T cell responses to AZD1222 COVID-19 vaccine. Sequencing was performed with immunoSEQ multiplex PCR; in TCRdb, only in-frame clones are kept and a portion is missing. The profile covers under 200,000 clones, with approximately 90% appearing a single time and 3.6% taken by the ten largest. The sequenced sample was peripheral blood, obtained 28 days after the second dose of the MenACWY control vaccine. The receptors come from an adult who received the MenACWY meningococcal vaccine as a control.

The chain recombines TRBV27 with TRBJ1-4; no reliable D call. The CDR3 totals 17 residues. CDR1 is MNHEY and CDR2 is SMNVEV in the germline V gene (reference sequence). With 6 bases removed from V and 1 base from J, the gap between germline ends came to 18 bases. The CDR3 is CASSPIFVTQTNEKLFF. In DNA form, the CDR3 reads TGTGCCAGCAGCCCGATATTCGTGACACAAACTAATGAAAAACTGTTTTTT.

The V and J genes are TRBV2 and TRBJ1-1, with D tentatively TRBD1 (5 bases). Trimming took off 11 bases at V and 4 bases at J, with 8 bases between the two ends. CDR3 length: 10 residues. Germline V gene data show CDR1 as SNHLY and CDR2 as FYNNEI. Here the CDR3 DNA reads TGTGCCGGGGGGGTCACTGAAGCTTTCTTT. Its protein product is CAGGVTEAFF.

CDR3 in DNA: TGTGCCACCAGCAACGGAAACTATGGCTACACCTTC. Translated: CATSNGNYGYTF. V gene TRBV15 combines with J gene TRBJ1-2; D unresolved. The CDR3 totals 12 residues. Trimming took 4 bases from V and 2 from J, leaving 5 bases between them. In germline, CDR1 is LNHNV, CDR2 YYDKDF (reference sequence).

This clone was picked up one time. The chain uses TRBV24-1 and TRBJ2-3; D might be TRBD2 (5 bases). V was cut by 0 bases and J by 8 bases, with 11 bases left in between. CDR1 is KGHDR, CDR2 SFDVKD, per germline. This CDR3 is 14 amino acids long. DNA of the CDR3: TGTGCCACCAGTGATTTGACAAGACGGGGTACGCAGTATTTT. Translation gives CATSDLTRRGTQYF.

The rearrangement joins TRBV7-2 to TRBJ2-1, with 8 nucleotides matching TRBD2. The germline CDR1 and CDR2 sequences are SGHTA and FQGNSA. The V segment lost 6 bases and the J segment 4 bases; nucleotides outside the gene matches: 8. The CDR3 covers 15 residues. CDR3 sequence: CASSRGLASYNEQFF. CDR3 DNA sequence: TGTGCCAGCAGTAGAGGACTAGCCTCTTACAATGAGCAGTTCTTC.

The chain uses TRBV3-1 (or the pseudogene TRBV3-2) and TRBJ1-2, with D possibly TRBD1 on 6 matching bases. V lost 1 base and J lost 4, with 10 bases in between. The CDR3 runs 14 residues. Germline V lookup: CDR1 LGHDT, CDR2 YNNKEL (reference sequence). CDR3 residues: CASSQATGLYGYTF. CDR3 DNA sequence: TGTGCCAGCAGCCAAGCGACAGGTCTCTATGGCTACACCTTC.

The chain couples TRBV5-1 to TRBJ2-1; a possible D gene is TRBD2 (6 bases). CDR3 size: 15 residues. Germline CDR1 is SGHRS and CDR2 is YFSETQ. Trimming removed 7 bases from V and 3 bases from J, with 17 bases in between. The CDR3 sequence is CASFTGTGYYNEQFF. DNA of the CDR3: TGCGCCAGCTTTACCGGGACTGGCTACTACAATGAGCAGTTCTTC.

This chain connects TRBV6-6 to TRBJ1-1; 9 nucleotides align to TRBD1. V gave up 7 bases and J gave up 4 bases; unmatched junction bases: 13. This CDR3 comprises 16 residues. The germline V gene encodes CDR1 MNHNY and CDR2 SVGAGI (reference sequence). CDR3 loop: CASTQPPGQGGTEAFF. In DNA form, the CDR3 reads TGTGCCAGCACTCAACCTCCGGGACAGGGCGGCACTGAAGCTTTCTTT.

The rearrangement uses TRBV9 and TRBJ1-1, with D unclear. The germline CDR1 and CDR2 sequences are SGDLS and YYNGEE. Trimming cost V 4 bases and J 5 bases, with 12 bases left between them. This CDR3 is built from 13 residues. CDR3 DNA sequence: TGTGCCAGCAGCTCAAGGGTGGGGACTGAAGCTTTCTTT. Residues: CASSSRVGTEAFF.

The J gene is TRBJ2-2, the V gene TRBV6-5; D gene ambiguous. The V gene's germline CDR1 is MNHEY and CDR2 SVGAGI. The CDR3 is made up of 11 amino acids. Trimming stripped 7 bases from V and 6 bases from J, with 6 bases between. This CDR3 reads CASKLAGELFF. For the CDR3, the DNA is TGTGCCAGCAAATTGGCCGGGGAGCTGTTTTTT.

The gene calls are TRBV3-1 (or the pseudogene TRBV3-2) and TRBJ2-7, with 10 bases aligning to TRBD1. The J segment lost 2 bases and the V segment lost 4 bases, leaving 5 bases of the junction unmatched. Germline values: CDR1 LGHDT, CDR2 YNNKEL (reference sequence). The CDR3 consists of 15 residues. The CDR3 protein is CASSRDRGDTYEQYF. In nucleotides, the CDR3 is TGTGCCAGCAGCCGGGACAGGGGCGATACCTACGAGCAGTACTTC.

This chain connects TRBV19 to TRBJ1-5; D gene uncertain. V lost 1 base to trimming and J lost 2 bases, with 9 bases between them. Per germline, CDR1 LNHDA and CDR2 SQIVND (reference sequence). This CDR3 comprises 15 residues. The CDR3 DNA reads as TGTGCCAGTAGTATAGGTCGGTCAGGCAATCAGCCCCAGCATTTT. It specifies CASSIGRSGNQPQHF.

The chain has TRBV2 and TRBJ2-7, with D unresolved. From germline, CDR1 is SNHLY and CDR2 FYNNEI. V was clipped by 3 bases and J by 0 bases, with 21 bases between them. The CDR3 is made up of 18 amino acids. CDR3 sequence reads: CASSEGLVLLSGSYEQYF. The CDR3 nucleotides are TGTGCCAGCAGTGAGGGGTTGGTTTTACTGTCCGGCTCCTACGAGCAGTACTTC.

V is TRBV28 and J is TRBJ1-2, with D possibly being TRBD1 (5 bases). Germline V gene data show CDR1 as MDHEN and CDR2 as SYDVKM. The CDR3 sequence is 12 residues long. V was trimmed by 7 bases and J by 4 bases, leaving 10 bases between them. CDR3 sequence: CASTLGPYGYTF. Here the CDR3 DNA reads TGTGCCAGCACGTTGGGACCCTATGGCTACACCTTC.

The V and J genes are TRBV6-2 or TRBV6-3 and TRBJ1-2, with 7 bases lining up with TRBD1. Losses at the gene ends were 5 bases for V and 0 bases for J; bases not matched to a gene: 6. Germline lookup yields CDR1 MNHEY and CDR2 SVGEGT. This CDR3 has 15 residues. The DNA for the CDR3 is TGTGCCAGCAGTGAGCCCAGGGGGGCTAACTATGGCTACACCTTC. It translates to CASSEPRGANYGYTF.

In this sample, this clone turned up once. The chain couples TRBV19 to TRBJ2-2, with 10 positions matching TRBD1. The CDR3 is 15 residues long. The germline V gene has CDR1 LNHDA and CDR2 SQIVND (reference sequence). Trimming took 3 bases from V and 7 from J; bases not matched to a gene: 5. Here the CDR3 reads CASSIRTGGIGELFF. CDR3 bases: TGTGCCAGTAGTATCAGGACAGGGGGAATCGGGGAGCTGTTTTTT.

The rearrangement links TRBV29-1 to TRBJ2-7; D is possibly TRBD1 or TRBD2 (5 bases each). The V gene's germline CDR1 is SQVTM and CDR2 ANQGSEA. CDR3 length: 13 amino acids. The V gene lost 3 bases and the J gene lost 5 bases, with 14 bases spanning the gap. The CDR3 bases are TGCAGCGTTGATTTAATTGGGGGACACGAGCAGTACTTC. It encodes CSVDLIGGHEQYF.

This chain connects TRBV6-6 to TRBJ2-7; D gene uncertain. CDR1 is MNHNY and CDR2 is SVGAGI in the germline V gene (reference sequence). V shed 8 bases and J shed 4 bases, with 18 bases lying between them. The CDR3 has 14 residues. This chain's CDR3 is CASELGPSGYEQYF. The DNA for the CDR3 is TGTGCCAGCGAACTCGGCCCGAGTGGGTACGAGCAGTACTTC.

This chain joins TRBV29-1 and TRBJ2-1, with a possible D match to TRBD2 (5 bases). This CDR3 comprises 14 residues. Per germline, CDR1 SQVTM and CDR2 ANQGSEA. V shed 8 bases and J shed 0 bases, with 14 bases lying between them. This CDR3 is CSSEGLSSYNEQFF. Here the CDR3 DNA reads TGCAGCAGCGAAGGACTTAGCTCCTACAATGAGCAGTTCTTC.

The chain uses TRBV7-9 and TRBJ2-2, with 7 bases fitting TRBD2. The V and J ends lost 8 bases and 5 bases, in that order; junction bases with no gene match: 5. Per the germline V gene, CDR1 is SEHNR and CDR2 is FQNEAQ (reference sequence). The CDR3 runs 13 residues. CDR3 DNA: TGTGCCAGCTCCTGGGGGGGTACCGGGGAGCTGTTTTTT. This encodes CASSWGGTGELFF.

The chain employs TRBV5-1 and TRBJ1-5; TRBD1 matches at 7 bases. This CDR3 spans 15 amino acids. V was clipped by 0 bases and J by 2 bases; unmatched bases: 2. Germline-derived CDR1 and CDR2 are SGHRS and YFSETQ. CDR3 amino acids: CASSLEGAGNQPQHF. DNA for the CDR3: TGCGCCAGCAGCTTGGAGGGGGCGGGCAATCAGCCCCAGCATTTT.

The chain's CDR3 is CSASGRAAPGNQPQHF. CDR3 sequence (DNA): TGCAGTGCTAGTGGCAGGGCAGCCCCGGGCAATCAGCCCCAGCATTTT. The V call is TRBV20-1, the J call TRBJ1-5; possible D gene TRBD1, 5 bases. The CDR3 sequence is 16 residues long. V was shortened by 3 bases and J by 2 bases, with 17 bases between the two germline ends. CDR1 and CDR2 from the germline V gene are DFQATT and SNEGSKA (reference sequence).

The V and J genes are TRBV11-3 and TRBJ2-1; 7 bases align to TRBD2. The CDR3 spans 12 residues. Germline CDR1 reads SGHNT; CDR2 reads YENEEA. Trimming at V came to 1 base and at J to 11 bases, leaving 2 bases not matched to a gene. Written as DNA, the CDR3 is TGTGCCAGCAGCTTAGCGAGCGGGAAGCAGTTCTTC. Residues: CASSLASGKQFF.

The table lists this clone with a few counts. This rearrangement joins TRBV5-1 to TRBJ1-1, with D possibly matching TRBD1 (6 bases). Trimming shortened V by 0 bases and J by 1 base, and 10 bases separated the two germline ends. Germline CDR1 reads SGHRS; CDR2 reads YFSETQ. This CDR3 contains 15 residues. The CDR3 reads CASSLAQTGNTEAFF. The DNA of the CDR3 is TGCGCCAGCAGCTTGGCCCAGACAGGGAACACTGAAGCTTTCTTT. The whole variable domain, remainder taken from reference TRBV5-1 and TRBJ1-1, is KAGVTQTPRYLIKTRGQQVTLSCSPISGHRSVSWYQQTPGQGLQFLFEYFSETQRNKGNFPGRFSGRQFSNSRSEMNVSTLELGDSALYLCASSLAQTGNTEAFFGQGTRLTVV.